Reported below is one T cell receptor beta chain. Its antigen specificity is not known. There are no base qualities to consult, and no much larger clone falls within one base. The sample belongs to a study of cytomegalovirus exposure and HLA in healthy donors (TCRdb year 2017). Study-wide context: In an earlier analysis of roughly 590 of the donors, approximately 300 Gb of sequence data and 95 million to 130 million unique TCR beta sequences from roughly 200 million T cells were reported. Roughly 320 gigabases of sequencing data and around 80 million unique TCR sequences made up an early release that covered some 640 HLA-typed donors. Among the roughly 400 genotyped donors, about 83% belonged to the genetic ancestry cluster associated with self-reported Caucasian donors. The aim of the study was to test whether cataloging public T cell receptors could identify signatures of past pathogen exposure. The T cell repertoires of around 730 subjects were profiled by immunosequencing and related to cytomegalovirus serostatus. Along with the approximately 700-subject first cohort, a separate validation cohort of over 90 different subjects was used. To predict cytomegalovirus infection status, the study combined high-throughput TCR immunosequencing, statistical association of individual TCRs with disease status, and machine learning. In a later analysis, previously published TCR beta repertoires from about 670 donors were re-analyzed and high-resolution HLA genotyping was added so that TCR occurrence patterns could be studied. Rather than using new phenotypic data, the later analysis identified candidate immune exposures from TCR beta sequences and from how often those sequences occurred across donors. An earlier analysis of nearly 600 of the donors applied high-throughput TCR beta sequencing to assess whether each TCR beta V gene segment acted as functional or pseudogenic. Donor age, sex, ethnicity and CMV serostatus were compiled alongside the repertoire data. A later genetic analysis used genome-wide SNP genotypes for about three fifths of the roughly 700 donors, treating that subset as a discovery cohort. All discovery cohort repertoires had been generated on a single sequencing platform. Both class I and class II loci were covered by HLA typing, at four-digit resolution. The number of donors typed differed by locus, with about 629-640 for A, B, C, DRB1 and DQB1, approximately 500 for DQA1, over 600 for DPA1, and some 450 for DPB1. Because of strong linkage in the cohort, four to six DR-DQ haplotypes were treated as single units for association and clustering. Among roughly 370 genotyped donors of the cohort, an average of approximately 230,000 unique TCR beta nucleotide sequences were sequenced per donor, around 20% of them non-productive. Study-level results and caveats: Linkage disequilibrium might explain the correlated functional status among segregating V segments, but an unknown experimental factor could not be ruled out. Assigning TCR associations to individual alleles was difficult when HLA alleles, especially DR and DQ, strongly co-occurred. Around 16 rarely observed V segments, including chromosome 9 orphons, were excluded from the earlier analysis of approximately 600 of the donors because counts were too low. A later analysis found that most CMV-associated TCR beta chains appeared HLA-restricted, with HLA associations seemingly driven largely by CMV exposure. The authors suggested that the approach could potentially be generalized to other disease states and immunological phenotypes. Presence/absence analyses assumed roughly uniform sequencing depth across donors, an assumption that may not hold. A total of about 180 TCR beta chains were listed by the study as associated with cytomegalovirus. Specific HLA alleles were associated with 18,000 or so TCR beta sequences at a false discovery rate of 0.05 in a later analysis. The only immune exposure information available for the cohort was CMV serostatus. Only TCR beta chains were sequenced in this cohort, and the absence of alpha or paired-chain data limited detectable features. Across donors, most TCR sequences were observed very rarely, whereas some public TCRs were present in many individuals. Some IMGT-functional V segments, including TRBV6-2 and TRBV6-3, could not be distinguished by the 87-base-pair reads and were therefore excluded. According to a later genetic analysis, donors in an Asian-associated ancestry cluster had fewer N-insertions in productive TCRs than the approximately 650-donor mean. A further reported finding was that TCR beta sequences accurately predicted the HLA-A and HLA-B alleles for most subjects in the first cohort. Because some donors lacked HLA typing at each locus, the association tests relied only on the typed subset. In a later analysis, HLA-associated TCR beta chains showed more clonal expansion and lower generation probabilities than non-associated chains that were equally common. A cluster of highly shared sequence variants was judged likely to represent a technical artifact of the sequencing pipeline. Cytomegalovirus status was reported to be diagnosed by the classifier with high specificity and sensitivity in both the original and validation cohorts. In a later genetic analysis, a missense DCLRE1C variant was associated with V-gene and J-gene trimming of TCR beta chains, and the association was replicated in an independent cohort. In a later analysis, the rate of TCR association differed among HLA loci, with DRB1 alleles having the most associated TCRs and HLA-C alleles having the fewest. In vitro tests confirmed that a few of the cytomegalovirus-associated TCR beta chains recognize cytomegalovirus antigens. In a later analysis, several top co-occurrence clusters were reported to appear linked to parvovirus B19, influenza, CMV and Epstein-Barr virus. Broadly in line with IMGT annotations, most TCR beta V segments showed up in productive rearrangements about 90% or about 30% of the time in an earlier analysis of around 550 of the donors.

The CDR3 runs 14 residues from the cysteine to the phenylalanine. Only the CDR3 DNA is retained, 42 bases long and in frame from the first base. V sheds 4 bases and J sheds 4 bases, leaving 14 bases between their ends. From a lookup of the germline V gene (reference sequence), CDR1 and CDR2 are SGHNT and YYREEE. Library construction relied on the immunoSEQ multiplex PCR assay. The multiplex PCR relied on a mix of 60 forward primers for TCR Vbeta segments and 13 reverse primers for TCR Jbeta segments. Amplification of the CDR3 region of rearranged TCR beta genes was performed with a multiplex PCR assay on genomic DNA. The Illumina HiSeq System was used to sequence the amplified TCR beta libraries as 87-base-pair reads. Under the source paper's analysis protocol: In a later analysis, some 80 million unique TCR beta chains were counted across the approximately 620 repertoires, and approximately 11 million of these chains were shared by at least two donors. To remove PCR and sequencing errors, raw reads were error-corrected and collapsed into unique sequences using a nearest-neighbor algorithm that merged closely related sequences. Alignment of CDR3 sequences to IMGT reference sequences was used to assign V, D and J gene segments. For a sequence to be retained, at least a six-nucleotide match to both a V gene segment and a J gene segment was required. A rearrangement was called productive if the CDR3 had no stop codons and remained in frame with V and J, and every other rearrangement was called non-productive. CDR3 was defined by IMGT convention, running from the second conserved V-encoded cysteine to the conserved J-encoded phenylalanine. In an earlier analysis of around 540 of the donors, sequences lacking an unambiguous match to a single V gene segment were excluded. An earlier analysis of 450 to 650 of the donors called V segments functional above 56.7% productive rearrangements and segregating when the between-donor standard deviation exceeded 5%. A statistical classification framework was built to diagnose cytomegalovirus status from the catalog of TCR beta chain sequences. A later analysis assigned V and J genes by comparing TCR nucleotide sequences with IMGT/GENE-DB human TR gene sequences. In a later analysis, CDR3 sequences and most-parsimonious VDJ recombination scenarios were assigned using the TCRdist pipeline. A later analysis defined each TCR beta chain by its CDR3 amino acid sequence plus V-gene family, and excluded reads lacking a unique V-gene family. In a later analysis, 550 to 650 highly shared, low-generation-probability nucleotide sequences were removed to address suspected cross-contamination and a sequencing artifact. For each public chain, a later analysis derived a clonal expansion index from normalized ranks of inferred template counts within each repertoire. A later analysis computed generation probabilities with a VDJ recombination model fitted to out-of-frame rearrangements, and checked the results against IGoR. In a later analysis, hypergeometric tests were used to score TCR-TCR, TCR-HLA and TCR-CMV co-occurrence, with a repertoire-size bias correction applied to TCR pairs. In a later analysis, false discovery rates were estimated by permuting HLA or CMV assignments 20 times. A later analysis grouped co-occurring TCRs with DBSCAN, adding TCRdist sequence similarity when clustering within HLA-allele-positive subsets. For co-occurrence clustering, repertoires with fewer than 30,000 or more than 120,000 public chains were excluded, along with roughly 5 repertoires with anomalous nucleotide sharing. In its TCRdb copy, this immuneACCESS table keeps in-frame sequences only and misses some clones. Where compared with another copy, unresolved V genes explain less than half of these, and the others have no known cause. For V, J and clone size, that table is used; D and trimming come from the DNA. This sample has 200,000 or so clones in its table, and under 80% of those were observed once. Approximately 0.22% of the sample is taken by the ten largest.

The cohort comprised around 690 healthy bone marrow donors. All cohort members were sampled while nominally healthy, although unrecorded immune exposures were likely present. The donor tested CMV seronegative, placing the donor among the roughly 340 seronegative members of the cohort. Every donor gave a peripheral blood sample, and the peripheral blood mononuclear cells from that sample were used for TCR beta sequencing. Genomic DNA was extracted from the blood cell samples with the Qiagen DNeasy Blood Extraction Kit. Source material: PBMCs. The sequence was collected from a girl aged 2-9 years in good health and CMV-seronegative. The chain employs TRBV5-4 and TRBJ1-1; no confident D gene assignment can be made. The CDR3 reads CASSRASRGTEAFF. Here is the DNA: TGTGCCAGCAGCCGCGCTTCTCGAGGCACTGAAGCTTTCTTT.